This TCR beta chain was recorded in a study of shared clonotypes between healthy human individuals. The naive CD8 subset, CD45RO-negative cells positively selected for CCR7, excluded terminally differentiated effector memory CD45RA+ cells. Donation came from healthy HIV-negative adults that had no recent acute infections or vaccinations. About this clone itself: The target antigen is unknown.

Clones were sequenced by immunoSEQ multiplex PCR, and TCRdb holds only the in-frame ones, with some missing. The sample lists about 650,000 clones, around 95% occurring once. Germline V gene lookup returns CDR1 SGHDT and CDR2 YYEEEE. This CDR3 has 15 amino acids. V gave up 4 bases and J gave up 5 bases, with 18 bases separating them. Overall study findings and caveats: In a few donors, 4.5% to 5.5% of naive CD4 clonotypes appeared in common. Large sequencing depth failed to make sorted-subset sequencing complete, rarefaction showed. Memory subsets generally showed smaller estimated richness than naive subsets did.

J is TRBJ2-5 and V is TRBV5-6; D possibly corresponds to TRBD2 (6 bases). The source is a woman aged 25-40 years in good health. The specimen was naive CD8+ T cells sorted from blood. The CDR3 sequence: CASSRGLSSGETQYF. The DNA for the CDR3 is TGTGCCAGCAGCAGGGGACTCTCCAGTGGGGAGACCCAGTACTTC. The entire variable domain, with the rest obtained from reference TRBV5-6 and TRBJ2-5, is as follows: DAGVTQSPTHLIKTRGQQVTLRCSPKSGHDTVSWYQQALGQGPQFIFQYYEEEERQRGNFPDRFSGHQFPNYSSELNVNALLLGDSALYLCASSRGLSSGETQYFGPGTRLLVL.